This T cell receptor beta chain stems from a study of CD8 T cells in ankylosing spondylitis. CDR3 size: 16 residues. From germline, CDR1 is LGHNA and CDR2 YNFKEQ. The table lists this clonotype with many counts. One end of the junction is discordant with germline, which a read error may explain. Using its own MiXCR run on the 5' RACE reads, TCRdb lists one record per CDR3 protein. The sample holds under 150,000 distinct CDR3 sequences; roughly a tenth are singletons and the top ten take approximately 3.3%. The rearrangement uses TRBV4-2 and TRBJ2-3; the D is unclear. The clonotype comes from a male donor with ankylosing spondylitis or in good health (not recorded which). The sequencing sample was made of blood, either unsorted or a sorted T cell fraction (not recorded which). This CDR3 is CASSQELTLSTDTQYF. CDR3 DNA sequence: TGCGCCAGCAGCCAAGAGCTGACGCTGAGCACAGATACGCAGTATTTT.